The source of this T cell receptor beta chain is a study of cytomegalovirus exposure and HLA in healthy donors. The PCR contained 60 Vbeta and 13 Jbeta primers. This table comes from immunoSEQ multiplex PCR, and its TCRdb copy is limited to in-frame clones, with some not included. Found here are some 120,000 clones, 60% to 70% of them singletons; the top ten hold 9.5%. Nominally healthy donors provided the samples, though records likely missed some immune exposures. CDR1 is GTSNPN, CDR2 SVGIG, per germline (reference sequence). V was clipped by 0 bases and J by 4 bases, with 12 bases between them. CDR3 size: 14 residues.

The chain is built from TRBV30 and TRBJ1-2; D is ambiguous. The sequence was obtained from a woman aged 40 to 55 in good health and CMV-seropositive. Sample: PBMCs. The CDR3 spells CAWSVTASAYGYTF. The CDR3 DNA reads TGTGCCTGGAGTGTTACGGCTAGCGCCTATGGCTACACCTTC.